The present T cell receptor (beta chain) was sequenced within a study of blood T cell repertoires in COVID-19. Study at large: The samples span acute and convalescent COVID-19 from the United States, Italy and Spain.

Produced via immunoSEQ multiplex PCR; TCRdb's table is partial and in-frame only. Altogether about 130,000 clones are present, 60% to 80% being singletons, with the ten largest covering roughly 9.8%. Trimming left V 7 bases short and J 8 bases short, with 20 bases between. The CDR3 covers 13 residues. CDR1 and CDR2 from the germline V gene are GTSNPN and SVGIG (reference sequence). J is TRBJ1-1 and V is TRBV30; D perhaps matches TRBD1 (5 bases). This TCR derives from a man aged 55 to 69 who had recovered from COVID-19. Sequenced input: peripheral blood. The CDR3 DNA follows: TGTGCCTTGAATACAGGCCTCCGGGCGGAAGCTTTCTTT. Translated: CALNTGLRAEAFF. The full variable domain, in which reference TRBV30 and TRBJ1-1 provide the parts outside the CDR3, is SQTIHQWPATLVQPVGSPLSLECTVEGTSNPNLYWYRQAAGRGLQLLFYSVGIGQISSEVPQNLSASRPQDRQFILSSKKLLLSDSGFYLCALNTGLRAEAFFGQGTRLTVV.